Included here is one T cell receptor (beta chain) sequence, with context. No antigen is known for it. Base qualities were left out, and no much larger clone turns up one base away. The method was PCR. Sequenced using an Illumina HiSeq 2500. To normalize quantification of the TCRbeta repertoire, the TCR libraries were built with molecular barcoding that relied on unique molecular identifiers. TCRdb applied fastp at Q25 and MiXCR to the public reads, then kept only in-frame beta chains. Identical CDR3 protein sequences are pooled into one entry, listed with their most common genes and DNA. The sample table contains about 210,000 distinct CDR3 sequences; only one count was recorded for around a sixth of them. Of the sample, 43% falls within the top ten clones. The data stem from a study of T-cell reconstitution after alpha-beta-depleted transplantation in children (dated by TCRdb to 2016 to 2018). Study-level background: Using TCR repertoire profiling, the study followed T-cell immune reconstitution in a quantitative way in children after TCRalphabeta/CD19-depleted allogeneic hematopoietic cell transplantation. Overall study results and their limits: In some patients, the high TCRbeta diversity seen at day 60 was put down to recipient T cells and intrathymic progenitors that had survived conditioning. The frequencies of hyperexpanded clones fell over the following months, and after one year, T-cell counts and TCRbeta diversity were mostly attributed to newly produced T cells. About two months after transplant, the apparently early recovery of alphabetaT-cell counts reportedly depended on just several hundred clones that had expanded rapidly and came from non-depleted graft cells.

The junction shows trimming of 4 bases on V and 5 bases on J, plus 12 bases between the germline ends. The CDR3, cysteine through phenylalanine, is 14 amino acids long. Here the CDR3 DNA is all that survives: 42 bases in frame from base 1. CDR1 SGHTA and CDR2 FQGNSA were looked up in the germline V gene. This sample's treatment or condition label indicates: allogeneic hematopoietic cell transplantation with graft depleted of TCRalphabeta T cells and CD19 B cells. The transplant recipients were children given TCRalphabeta/CD19-depleted allogeneic hematopoietic cell grafts. The V gene is TRBV7-2 and the J gene is TRBJ1-5, and the D gene may be TRBD1, 6 bases matching. The material sequenced was PBMCs, mostly from graft donor cells, taken 360 days after TCRalphabeta/CD19-depleted stem cell transplant. The TCR was taken from a male patient aged 2-15 years who had a stem cell transplant for acute lymphoblastic leukemia, so the T cells may come from the graft donor. At the DNA level, the sequence is TGTGCCAGCAGCTCGGACAGCGGTTATCAGCCCCAGCATTTT. Its protein product is CASSSDSGYQPQHF.